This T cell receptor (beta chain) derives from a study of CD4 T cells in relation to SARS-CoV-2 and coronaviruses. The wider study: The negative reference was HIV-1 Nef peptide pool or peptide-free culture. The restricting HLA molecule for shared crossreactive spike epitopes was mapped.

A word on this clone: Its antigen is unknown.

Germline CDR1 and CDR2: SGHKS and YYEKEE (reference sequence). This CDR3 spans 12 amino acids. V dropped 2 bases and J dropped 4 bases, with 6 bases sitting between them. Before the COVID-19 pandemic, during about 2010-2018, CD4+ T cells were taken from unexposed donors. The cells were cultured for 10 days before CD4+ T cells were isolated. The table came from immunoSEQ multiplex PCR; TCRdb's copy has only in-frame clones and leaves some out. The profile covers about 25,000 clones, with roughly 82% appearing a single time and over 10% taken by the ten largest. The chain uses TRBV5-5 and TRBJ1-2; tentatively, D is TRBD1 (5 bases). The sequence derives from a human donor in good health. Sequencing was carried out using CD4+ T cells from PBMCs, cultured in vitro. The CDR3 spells CASSFDSYGYTF. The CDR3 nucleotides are TGTGCCAGCAGCTTCGACAGCTATGGCTACACCTTC.